This T cell receptor beta chain came from a study of blood T cell repertoires in COVID-19. It was during active infection that Seattle patients were enrolled and then longitudinally followed. Germline lookup yields CDR1 LGHDT and CDR2 YNNKEL (reference sequence). The CDR3 extends over 16 amino acids. The J segment lost 0 bases and the V segment lost 5 bases, leaving 5 bases of the junction unmatched. Only in-frame clones appear in the TCRdb table, and some are missing; sequencing was by immunoSEQ multiplex PCR. The sample yields some 350,000 clones, 75% to 90% seen once. This TCR was sampled from a woman aged 45-65 years with COVID-19, enrolled during active disease. The sample was peripheral blood. The chain combines TRBV3-1 (or the pseudogene TRBV3-2) with TRBJ2-1; 9 positions match TRBD2. CDR3 DNA: TGTGCCAGCAGCTGGGGCGGGAGGGCCTCCTACAATGAGCAGTTCTTC. Protein: CASSWGGRASYNEQFF.